This T cell receptor (beta chain) originates from a study of blood T cell repertoires in COVID-19. Study at large: Both acute and convalescent COVID-19 samples were obtained from the United States, Italy and Spain. The analysed material was cDNA or gDNA that came from T cells, B-cell-depleted T cells, or PBMCs.

V was cut by 3 bases and J by 5 bases, with 14 bases left in between. Germline V CDR1 and CDR2: LGHDT, YNNKEL (reference sequence). This CDR3 comprises 15 residues. In the source study's methods: Estimates of nucleated cell counts were drawn from the amplification of reference gene primers. Data came from immunoSEQ multiplex PCR; TCRdb stores just in-frame clones and leaves some out. V, J and clone size are taken as reported in that table, and D and trimming were inferred from the DNA itself. The table lists about 190,000 clones, roughly 80% of them singletons. Sequenced input: peripheral blood. The chain is built from TRBV3-1 (or the pseudogene TRBV3-2) and TRBJ1-5; D might be TRBD1 (5 bases). The TCR comes from a woman between 25 and 40 years old with acute or convalescent COVID-19. CDR3 amino acids: CASSQSGTKDQPQHF. DNA of the CDR3: TGTGCCAGCAGCCAGAGCGGGACGAAAGATCAGCCCCAGCATTTT.